This T cell receptor beta chain was obtained from a study of identical twins. Via MiXCR, TCRdb re-called the 5' RACE reads, giving one row per CDR3 protein. The sample shows over 600,000 distinct CDR3 sequences, about 20% of them seen only once. This clonotype was seen repeatedly, ten times or more. Deletions cut 0 bases from V and 6 bases from J, with 10 bases between. Germline CDR1 is SGHRS and CDR2 is YFSETQ. CDR3 length equals 13 residues. The same sample was also used in a study of T cells expressing NK-cell markers.

The source material was PBMCs. This sequence originates from a woman aged 18-29 years in good health. The chain links TRBV5-1 to TRBJ2-7; tentatively, D is TRBD1 or TRBD2 (6 bases each). The CDR3 nucleotides read TGCGCCAGCAGCTTGGACCGGGGGCTCGAGCAGTACTTC. It is translated as CASSLDRGLEQYF.